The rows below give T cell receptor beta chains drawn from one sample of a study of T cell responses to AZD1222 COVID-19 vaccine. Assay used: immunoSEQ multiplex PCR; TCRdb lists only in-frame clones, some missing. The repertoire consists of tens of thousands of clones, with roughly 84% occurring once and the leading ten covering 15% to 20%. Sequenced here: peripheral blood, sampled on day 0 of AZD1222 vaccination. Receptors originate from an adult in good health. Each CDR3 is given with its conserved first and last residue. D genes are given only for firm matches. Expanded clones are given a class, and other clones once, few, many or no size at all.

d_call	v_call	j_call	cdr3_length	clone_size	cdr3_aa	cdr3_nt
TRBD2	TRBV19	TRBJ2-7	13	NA	CASSSGSSYEQYF	TGTGCCAGTAGTAGCGGGAGCTCCTACGAGCAGTACTTC
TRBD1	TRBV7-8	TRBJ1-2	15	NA	CASSLQGASNYGYTF	TGTGCCAGCAGCTTACAGGGGGCGTCAAACTATGGCTACACCTTC
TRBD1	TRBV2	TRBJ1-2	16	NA	CASSEAPTGGMDGYTF	TGTGCCAGCAGTGAAGCCCCGACAGGGGGTATGGATGGCTACACCTTC
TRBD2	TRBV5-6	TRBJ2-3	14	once	CASSFLGGRDTQYF	TGTGCCAGCAGCTTTCTCGGGGGGAGGGATACGCAGTATTTT
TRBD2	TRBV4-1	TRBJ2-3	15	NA	CASSPPSGGVDTQYF	TGCGCCAGCAGCCCCCCTAGCGGGGGGGTGGATACGCAGTATTTT
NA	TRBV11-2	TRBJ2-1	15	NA	CASSQTNRGHNEQFF	TGTGCCAGCAGCCAAACAAACCGGGGACACAATGAGCAGTTCTTC
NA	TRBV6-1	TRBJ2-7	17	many	CASSEPVGGQGRYEQYF	TGTGCCAGCAGTGAACCGGTCGGGGGACAAGGACGCTACGAGCAGTACTTC
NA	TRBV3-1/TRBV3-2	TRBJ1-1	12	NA	CARVTGHTEAFF	TGTGCCAGGGTAACCGGGCACACTGAAGCTTTCTTT
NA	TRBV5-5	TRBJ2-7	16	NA	CASSFQGKKVSYEQYF	TGTGCCAGCAGCTTCCAAGGGAAGAAGGTGTCCTACGAGCAGTACTTC
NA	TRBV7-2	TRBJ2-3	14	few	CASSLAGDTDTQYF	TGTGCCAGCAGCTTAGCAGGGGATACAGATACGCAGTATTTT
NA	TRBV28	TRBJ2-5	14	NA	CASNLGGGVETQYF	TGTGCCAGCAACTTAGGGGGGGGCGTTGAGACCCAGTACTTC
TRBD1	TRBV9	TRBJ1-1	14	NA	CASSRTGSTTEAFF	TGTGCCAGCAGCCGGACAGGGTCGACCACTGAAGCTTTCTTT
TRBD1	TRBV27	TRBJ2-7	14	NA	CASSPHGQGYEQYF	TGTGCCAGCAGTCCCCACGGACAGGGCTACGAGCAGTACTTC
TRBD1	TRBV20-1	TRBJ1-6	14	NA	CSASADRGSSPLHF	TGCAGTGCTAGTGCAGACAGGGGGAGTTCACCCCTCCACTTT
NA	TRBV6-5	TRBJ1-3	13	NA	CASRSGSGNTIYF	TGTGCCAGCAGGTCAGGGTCTGGAAACACCATATATTTT
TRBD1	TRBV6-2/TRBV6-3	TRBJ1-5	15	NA	CASSPLGQGGQPQHF	TGTGCCAGCAGTCCGCTAGGACAGGGGGGCCAGCCCCAGCATTTT
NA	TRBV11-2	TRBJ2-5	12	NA	CASSLLGETQYF	TGTGCCAGCAGCCTCCTAGGGGAGACCCAGTACTTC
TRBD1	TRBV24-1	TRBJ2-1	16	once	CATSDDGQGGYNEQFF	TGTGCCACCAGTGACGATGGACAGGGTGGCTACAATGAGCAGTTCTTC
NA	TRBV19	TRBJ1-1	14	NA	CASSPRKENTEAFF	TGTGCCAGTAGTCCCCGGAAGGAGAACACTGAAGCTTTCTTT
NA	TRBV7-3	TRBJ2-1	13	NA	CASSPGLPNEQFF	TGTGCCAGCAGCCCGGGACTGCCTAATGAGCAGTTCTTC
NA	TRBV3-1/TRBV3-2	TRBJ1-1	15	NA	CASSHLDRPNTEAFF	TGTGCCAGCAGCCACCTAGACAGACCTAACACTGAAGCTTTCTTT
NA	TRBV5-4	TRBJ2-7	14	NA	CASSLGWGSYEQYF	TGTGCCAGCAGCTTGGGGTGGGGCTCCTACGAGCAGTACTTC
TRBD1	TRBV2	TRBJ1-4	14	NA	CASRDTGDGEKLFF	TGTGCCAGCAGAGATACAGGGGATGGGGAAAAACTGTTTTTT
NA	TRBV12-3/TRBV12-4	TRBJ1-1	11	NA	CASSLKGKAFF	TGTGCCAGCAGTTTAAAGGGGAAGGCTTTCTTT
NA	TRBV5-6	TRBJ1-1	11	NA	CASSLMAEAFF	TGTGCCAGCAGCTTGATGGCTGAAGCTTTCTTT
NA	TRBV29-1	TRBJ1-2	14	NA	CSVHTTQGYYGYTF	TGCAGCGTTCACACAACCCAGGGGTACTATGGCTACACCTTC
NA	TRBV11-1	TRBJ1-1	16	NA	CASSFMGAVTKTEAFF	TGTGCCAGCAGCTTCATGGGGGCGGTAACAAAAACTGAAGCTTTCTTT
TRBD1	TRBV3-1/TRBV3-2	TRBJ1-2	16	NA	CASSRDRGAKPYGYTF	TGTGCCAGCAGCCGGGACAGGGGCGCCAAGCCCTATGGCTACACCTTC
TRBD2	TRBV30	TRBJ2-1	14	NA	CAWSKGLEDNEQFF	TGTGCCTGGAGTAAGGGACTAGAAGACAATGAGCAGTTCTTC
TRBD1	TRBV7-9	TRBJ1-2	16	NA	CASSPTGGAGLGGYTF	TGTGCCAGCAGTCCAACAGGGGGCGCGGGGCTAGGAGGCTACACCTTC
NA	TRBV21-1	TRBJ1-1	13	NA	CASDDRGRTEAFF	TGTGCCAGCGACGACAGGGGGCGAACTGAAGCTTTCTTT
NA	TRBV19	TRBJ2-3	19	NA	CASRDSARGGHRRTDTQYF	TGTGCCAGTAGGGATTCGGCGAGAGGGGGACACCGCAGGACAGATACGCAGTATTTT
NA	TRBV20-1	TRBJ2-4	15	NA	CSASRTGVLGVIQYF	TGCAGTGCTAGTCGGACGGGGGTACTAGGGGTCATTCAGTACTTC
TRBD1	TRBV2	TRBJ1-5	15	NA	CASSAQGASNQPQHF	TGTGCCAGCAGCGCACAGGGGGCGAGCAATCAGCCCCAGCATTTT
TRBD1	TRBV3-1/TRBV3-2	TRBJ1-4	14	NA	CASSRQGAGEKLFF	TGTGCCAGCAGCCGCCAGGGGGCCGGGGAAAAACTGTTTTTT
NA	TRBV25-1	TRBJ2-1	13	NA	CASSEYSVNEQFF	TGTGCCAGCAGTGAATATTCCGTAAATGAGCAGTTCTTC
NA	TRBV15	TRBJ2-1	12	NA	CATSSYHNEQFF	TGTGCCACCAGCAGTTACCACAATGAGCAGTTCTTC
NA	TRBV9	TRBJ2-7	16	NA	CASSVDSRSSPYEQYF	TGTGCCAGCAGCGTAGACAGCCGGTCCTCCCCCTACGAGCAGTACTTC
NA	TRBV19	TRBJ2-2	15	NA	CASLSWEMSTGELFF	TGTGCCAGTTTATCCTGGGAGATGAGCACCGGGGAGCTGTTTTTT
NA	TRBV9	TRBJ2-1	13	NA	CASSVGFNNEQFF	TGTGCCAGCAGCGTAGGTTTCAACAATGAGCAGTTCTTC
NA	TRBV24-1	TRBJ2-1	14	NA	CATEGGADYNEQFF	TGTGCCACCGAAGGGGGGGCTGACTACAATGAGCAGTTCTTC
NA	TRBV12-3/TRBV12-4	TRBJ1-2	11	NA	CASSLGAGYTF	TGTGCCAGCAGTCTCGGCGCTGGCTACACCTTC
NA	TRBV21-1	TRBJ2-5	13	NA	CARYTPNQETQYF	TGTGCCCGCTACACCCCAAACCAAGAGACCCAGTACTTC
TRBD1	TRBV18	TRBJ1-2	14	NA	CASSLGTASYGYTF	TGTGCCAGCTCACTCGGGACAGCCTCCTATGGCTACACCTTC
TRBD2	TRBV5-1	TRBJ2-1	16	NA	CASSLGLAGGGDEQFF	TGCGCCAGCAGCTTGGGACTAGCGGGAGGCGGGGATGAGCAGTTCTTC
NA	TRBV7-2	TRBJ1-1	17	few	CASSLGFRGSMNTEAFF	TGTGCCAGCAGCTTAGGTTTTAGGGGTTCTATGAACACTGAAGCTTTCTTT
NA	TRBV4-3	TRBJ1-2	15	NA	CASSQDSHVDYGYTF	TGCGCCAGCAGCCAAGACAGCCACGTAGACTATGGCTACACCTTC
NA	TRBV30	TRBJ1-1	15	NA	CAWSREGERNTEAFF	TGTGCCTGGAGCAGGGAAGGGGAGAGGAACACTGAAGCTTTCTTT
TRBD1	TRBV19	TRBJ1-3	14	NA	CASSQGDAGNTIYF	TGTGCCAGTAGCCAGGGGGACGCTGGAAACACCATATATTTT
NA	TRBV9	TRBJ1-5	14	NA	CASSVEAGNQPQHF	TGTGCCAGCAGCGTGGAAGCGGGGAATCAGCCCCAGCATTTT
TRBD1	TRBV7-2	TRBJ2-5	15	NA	CASSITGTAQETQYF	TGTGCCAGCAGCATTACCGGGACAGCACAAGAGACCCAGTACTTC
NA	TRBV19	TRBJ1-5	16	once	CASSPRTGIENQPQHF	TGTGCCAGTAGTCCGAGAACAGGGATAGAGAATCAGCCCCAGCATTTT
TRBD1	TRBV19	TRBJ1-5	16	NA	CASSNTDRGLGQPQHF	TGTGCCAGTAGTAACACCGACAGGGGGCTCGGTCAGCCCCAGCATTTT
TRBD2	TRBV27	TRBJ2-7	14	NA	CASRGAGGSHEQYF	TGTGCCAGCAGGGGGGCGGGAGGGTCCCACGAGCAGTACTTC
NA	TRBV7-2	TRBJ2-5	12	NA	CASSQDLRAQYF	TGTGCCAGCAGCCAGGACCTAAGGGCCCAGTACTTC
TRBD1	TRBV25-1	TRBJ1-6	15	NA	CASSALGTGDSPLHF	TGTGCCAGCAGTGCCCTCGGGACAGGGGATTCACCCCTCCACTTT
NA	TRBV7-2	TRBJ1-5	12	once	CASSFLDQPQHF	TGTGCCAGCAGCTTCTTGGATCAGCCCCAGCATTTT